A single sample is the source of the 21 T cell receptor beta chains below, sequenced in a study of shared clonotypes between healthy human individuals. Clones were sequenced by immunoSEQ multiplex PCR, and TCRdb holds only the in-frame ones, with some missing. The sample shows approximately 2.1 million clones, roughly 93% of them seen only once. Sequenced material: naive CD4+ T cells from PBMCs. This sample's subset: CD45RA+ positively selected. These receptors were obtained from a young man in good health. Some clones in this sample may be carry-over from other donors' samples.

The chain has TRBV5-1 and TRBJ2-3; D is ambiguous. Germline-derived CDR1 and CDR2 are SGHRS and YFSETQ. The CDR3 runs to 15 residues. V gave up 0 bases and J gave up 3 bases, with 11 bases separating them. CDR3 loop: CASSLVRGSTDTQYF. In DNA form, the CDR3 reads TGCGCCAGCAGCTTGGTCCGAGGCAGTACAGATACGCAGTATTTT.

V usage is TRBV4-1 and J usage is TRBJ2-5, with 8 bases matching TRBD1. The CDR3 totals 16 residues. J lost 4 bases, V lost 0 bases, and 7 bases had no gene match. Germline CDR1 and CDR2: MGHRA and YSYEKL. The CDR3 loop is CASSQDWQGAGETQYF. The CDR3 coding sequence is TGCGCCAGCAGCCAAGATTGGCAGGGGGCAGGAGAGACCCAGTACTTC.

The chain has TRBV28 and TRBJ2-1; 9 bases line up with TRBD2. Germline assignment: CDR1 MDHEN and CDR2 SYDVKM. V dropped 3 bases and J dropped 2; count of bases not matched to a gene: 5. This CDR3 has 16 residues. CDR3 residues: CASSLVASGTYNEQFF. CDR3 DNA sequence: TGTGCCAGCAGTTTGGTGGCTAGCGGGACCTACAATGAGCAGTTCTTC.

V gene TRBV7-2 combines with J gene TRBJ2-1; TRBD2 agrees at 11 bases. After removal of 5 bases from V and 1 base from J, the junction contained 4 bases not matched to a gene. CDR3 length: 16 residues. Germline-derived CDR1 and CDR2 are SGHTA and FQGNSA. CDR3 loop: CASSPGLAASYNEQFF. CDR3 in DNA: TGTGCCAGCAGCCCGGGACTAGCGGCATCCTACAATGAGCAGTTCTTC.

V usage is TRBV18 and J usage is TRBJ2-2; TRBD1 aligns across 9 bases. This CDR3 is 17 amino acids long. Germline V CDR1 and CDR2: KGHSH, LQKENI. V gave up 7 bases and J gave up 0 bases; unmatched junction bases: 9. The CDR3 sequence: CASLLTGGRTNTGELFF. CDR3 in DNA: TGTGCCAGCTTGCTGACAGGGGGACGGACGAACACCGGGGAGCTGTTTTTT. The whole variable domain, filled in from reference TRBV18 and TRBJ2-2, reads NAGVMQNPRHLVRRRGQEARLRCSPMKGHSHVYWYRQLPEEGLKFMVYLQKENIIDESGMPKERFSAEFPKEGPSILRIQQVVRGDSAAYFCASLLTGGRTNTGELFFGEGSRLTVL.

The chain has TRBV15 and TRBJ2-1, with D uncertain. The germline gives CDR1 LNHNV, CDR2 YYDKDF (reference sequence). Deletions cut 3 bases from V and 2 bases from J, with 8 bases between. There are 14 residues in the CDR3. The CDR3 bases are TGTGCCACCAGCAGGCCCCTGGCCTACAATGAGCAGTTCTTC. Its translation: CATSRPLAYNEQFF.

The V and J genes are TRBV7-6 and TRBJ1-2; D not certain. Trimming removed 6 bases at V and 12 bases at J, with 26 bases between. The CDR3 runs 15 residues. CDR1 SGHVS and CDR2 FNYEAQ come from the germline V gene. The DNA for the CDR3 is TGTGCCAGCAGTCCCCTGGCCGTGGACGGAGGAGGGAACACCTTC. Translated, it gives CASSPLAVDGGGNTF.

J is TRBJ2-3 and V is TRBV5-1; TRBD2 is a possible D gene (5 bases). Per the germline V gene, CDR1 is SGHRS and CDR2 is YFSETQ. With 5 bases removed from V and 0 bases from J, the gap between germline ends came to 13 bases. The CDR3 consists of 15 residues. CDR3 sequence reads: CASRRAGVSTDTQYF. The CDR3 region has the DNA TGCGCCAGCAGACGAGCCGGGGTAAGCACAGATACGCAGTATTTT.

The chain carries TRBV15 and TRBJ2-3, with D uncertain. V was shortened by 0 bases and J by 10 bases, with 26 bases between the two germline ends. Germline CDR1 reads LNHNV; CDR2 reads YYDKDF (reference sequence). CDR3 size: 18 residues. The CDR3 coding sequence is TGTGCCACCAGCAGAGATCCAGTCATTACCCGAATCCAGTGGTCGCAGTATTTT. This gives the protein CATSRDPVITRIQWSQYF. The variable domain in full, completed from reference TRBV15 and TRBJ2-3, reads DAMVIQNPRYQVTQFGKPVTLSCSQTLNHNVMYWYQQKSSQAPKLLFHYYDKDFNNEADTPDNFQSRRPNTSFCFLDIRSPGLGDTAMYLCATSRDPVITRIQWSQYFGPGTRLTVL.

V usage is TRBV5-1 and J usage is TRBJ2-7; tentative D call: TRBD1 (5 bases). V lost 0 bases to trimming and J lost 6 bases, with 16 bases between them. This CDR3 has 15 amino acids. Germline loops: CDR1 SGHRS, CDR2 YFSETQ. CDR3 loop: CASSLVLLGEGEQYF. CDR3 in DNA: TGCGCCAGCAGCTTGGTTCTATTAGGGGAAGGCGAGCAGTACTTC. Combining the CDR3 with reference TRBV5-1 and TRBJ2-7 gives the whole variable domain KAGVTQTPRYLIKTRGQQVTLSCSPISGHRSVSWYQQTPGQGLQFLFEYFSETQRNKGNFPGRFSGRQFSNSRSEMNVSTLELGDSALYLCASSLVLLGEGEQYFGPGTRLTVT.

CDR3 residues: CASSQEGRLNTEAFF. CDR3 bases: TGTGCCAGCAGCCAAGAAGGACGGTTAAACACTGAAGCTTTCTTT. The rearrangement uses TRBV7-2 and TRBJ1-1; D is unclear. The CDR3 is made up of 15 amino acids. Germline V gene sequence: CDR1 SGHTA, CDR2 FQGNSA. Between the trimmed V and J ends, which lost 5 bases and 2 bases, there was a span of 15 bases.

This clone is a singleton in its sample. The rearrangement links TRBV28 to TRBJ2-3; possible D gene TRBD1, 6 bases. Trimming removed 7 bases from V and 2 bases from J, with 13 bases in between. The CDR3 totals 14 residues. Germline V gene sequence: CDR1 MDHEN, CDR2 SYDVKM. Here the CDR3 reads CASKQGGDTDTQYF. Written as DNA, the CDR3 is TGTGCCAGCAAACAGGGTGGGGACACAGATACGCAGTATTTT.

This clone was seen a single time. The V and J genes are TRBV18 and TRBJ1-1; D uncertain. CDR3 length: 12 residues. V was shortened by 11 bases and J by 1 base, with 11 bases between the two germline ends. Germline lookup yields CDR1 KGHSH and CDR2 LQKENI. CDR3 residues: CAGSVGNTEAFF. The CDR3 region has the DNA TGTGCCGGGTCAGTGGGGAACACTGAAGCTTTCTTT.

The rearrangement joins TRBV15 to TRBJ1-2, with D possibly being TRBD1 (5 bases). The V and J ends lost 5 bases and 0 bases respectively, with 13 bases between them. CDR3 length: 15 residues. Germline V gives CDR1 LNHNV, CDR2 YYDKDF (reference sequence). The DNA of the CDR3 is TGTGCCACCAGCGCCCTAAGACAGTCTAACTATGGCTACACCTTC. Amino acid sequence: CATSALRQSNYGYTF.

About this clone itself: The same CDR3 is also encoded by other DNA sequences in this sample. The chain has TRBV28 and TRBJ1-4; D call uncertain. CDR1 and CDR2 from the germline V gene are MDHEN and SYDVKM. V shed 4 bases and J shed 5 bases, with 2 bases lying between them. The CDR3 length is 11 residues. The CDR3 reads CASSSNEKLFF. In DNA, the CDR3 is TGTGCCAGCAGTTCAAATGAAAAACTGTTTTTT.

J is TRBJ2-5 and V is TRBV6-6; 12 bases map to TRBD2. Germline lookup yields CDR1 MNHNY and CDR2 SVGAGI (reference sequence). The CDR3 has 15 residues. V dropped 5 bases and J dropped 9; count of bases not matched to a gene: 10. CDR3 in DNA: TGTGCCAGCAGTGCCGGACTAGCGGGGCCAACGGCCCAGTACTTC. This sequence encodes CASSAGLAGPTAQYF.

The chain employs TRBV11-2 and TRBJ2-2; 7 positions agree with TRBD1. Germline CDR1 and CDR2: SGHAT and FQNNGV. Germline trimming cut 4 bases from V and 6 bases from J; bases unmatched to any gene: 2. CDR3 length equals 13 residues. CDR3 nucleotides: TGTGCCAGCAGCTGGGGACAGCCCGGGGAGCTGTTTTTT. Protein sequence: CASSWGQPGELFF.

In regard to this clone: Other DNA sequences in this sample translate to the same CDR3. This chain joins TRBV7-3 and TRBJ2-3; the D is unclear. The CDR3 sequence is 13 residues long. V was clipped by 4 bases and J by 2 bases, with 7 bases between them. Germline CDR1 reads SGHTA; CDR2 reads FQGTGA. CDR3 sequence (DNA): TGTGCCAGCAGCTCCACTGACACAGATACGCAGTATTTT. Encoded protein: CASSSTDTDTQYF.

This sequence joins TRBV27 and TRBJ1-5, with TRBD1 identical over 8 bases. Germline V CDR1 and CDR2: MNHEY, SMNVEV (reference sequence). CDR3 length: 16 amino acids. The V gene end was trimmed by 1 base and the J gene end by 4 bases; junction bases not matched to a gene: 6. The CDR3 sequence is CASSLFGQGGNQPQHF. The CDR3 coding sequence is TGTGCCAGCAGTTTATTCGGACAGGGAGGGAATCAGCCCCAGCATTTT.

V gene TRBV4-1 combines with J gene TRBJ2-5; TRBD2 matches 7 bases. This CDR3 has 15 residues. Germline loops: CDR1 MGHRA, CDR2 YSYEKL. V gave up 5 bases and J gave up 0 bases; unmatched junction bases: 6. CDR3 protein: CASSKAGTDQETQYF. CDR3 bases: TGCGCCAGCAGCAAAGCGGGAACCGACCAAGAGACCCAGTACTTC.

The chain combines TRBV5-1 with TRBJ1-3, with D possibly matching TRBD1 (6 bases). V was trimmed by 4 bases and J by 4 bases, leaving 21 bases between them. Looked up from germline, CDR1 is SGHRS and CDR2 is YFSETQ. The CDR3 consists of 17 residues. The CDR3 spells CASSRWSGEVRGNTIYF. The CDR3 nucleotides read TGCGCCAGCAGCCGTTGGTCAGGGGAGGTGAGAGGAAACACCATATATTTT.